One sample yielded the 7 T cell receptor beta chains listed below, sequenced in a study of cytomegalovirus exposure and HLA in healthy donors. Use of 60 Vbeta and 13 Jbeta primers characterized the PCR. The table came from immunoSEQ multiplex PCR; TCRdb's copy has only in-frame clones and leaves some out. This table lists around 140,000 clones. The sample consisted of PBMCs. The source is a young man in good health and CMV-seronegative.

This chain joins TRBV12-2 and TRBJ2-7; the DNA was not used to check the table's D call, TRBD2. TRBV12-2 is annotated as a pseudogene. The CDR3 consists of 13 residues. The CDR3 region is CASRLGEGYEQYF. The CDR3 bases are TGTGCAAGTCGCTTAGGGGAGGGTTACGAGCAGTACTTC.

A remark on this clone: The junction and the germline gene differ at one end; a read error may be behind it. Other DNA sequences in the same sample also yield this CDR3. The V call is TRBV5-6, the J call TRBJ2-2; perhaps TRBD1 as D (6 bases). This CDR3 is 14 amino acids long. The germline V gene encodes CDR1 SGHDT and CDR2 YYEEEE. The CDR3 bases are TGTGCCAGCAGCTTGGCAGGGGTAGCCGGGGAGCTGTTTTTC. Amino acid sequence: CASSLAGVAGELFF.

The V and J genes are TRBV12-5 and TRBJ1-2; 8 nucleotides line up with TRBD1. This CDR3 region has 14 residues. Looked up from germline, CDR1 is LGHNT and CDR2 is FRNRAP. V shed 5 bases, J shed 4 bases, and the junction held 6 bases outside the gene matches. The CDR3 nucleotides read TGTGCTAGTGGTGTGACAGGGGAGGTCTATGGCTACACCTTC. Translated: CASGVTGEVYGYTF.

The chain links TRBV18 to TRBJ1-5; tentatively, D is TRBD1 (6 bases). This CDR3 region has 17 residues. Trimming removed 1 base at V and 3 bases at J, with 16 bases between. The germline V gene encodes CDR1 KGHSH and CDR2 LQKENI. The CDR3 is CASSPRGQINDNQPQHF. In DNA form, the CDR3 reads TGTGCCAGCTCACCACGCGGACAGATTAATGACAATCAGCCCCAGCATTTT.

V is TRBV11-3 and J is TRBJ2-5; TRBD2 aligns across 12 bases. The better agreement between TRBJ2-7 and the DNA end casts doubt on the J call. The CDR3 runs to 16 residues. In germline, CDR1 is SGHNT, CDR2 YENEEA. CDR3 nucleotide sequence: TGTGCCAGCAGCGCGCTGACTAGCGGGAGATCATACGAGCAGTACTTC. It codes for CASSALTSGRSYEQYF.

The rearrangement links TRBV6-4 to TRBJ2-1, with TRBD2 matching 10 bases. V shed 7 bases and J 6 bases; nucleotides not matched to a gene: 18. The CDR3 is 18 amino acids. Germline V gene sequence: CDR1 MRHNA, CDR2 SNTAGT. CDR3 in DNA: TGTGCCAGCAACCTCGCGGGGGCTAGCGGGAGTAATTTCAATGAGCAGTTCTTC. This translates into CASNLAGASGSNFNEQFF.

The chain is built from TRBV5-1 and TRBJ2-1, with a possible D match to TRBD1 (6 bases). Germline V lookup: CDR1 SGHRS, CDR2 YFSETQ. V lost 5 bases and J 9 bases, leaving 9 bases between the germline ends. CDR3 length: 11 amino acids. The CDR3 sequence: CASRTGTEQFF. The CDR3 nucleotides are TGCGCCAGCAGAACAGGGACTGAGCAGTTCTTC.